This T cell receptor beta chain stems from a study of cytomegalovirus exposure and HLA in healthy donors. Primers: 60 Vbeta forward and 13 Jbeta reverse. Sequencing was performed with immunoSEQ multiplex PCR; in TCRdb, only in-frame clones are kept and a portion is missing. The sample includes 65,000 to 95,000 clones. This CDR3 region has 15 residues. Germline CDR1 is SGHVS and CDR2 is FQNEAQ. J gave up 1 base and V 6 bases, and 6 bases lay outside the gene matches. The receptor was derived from a woman in her sixties in good health and CMV-seronegative. The sample taken for sequencing was PBMCs. The rearrangement uses TRBV7-8 and TRBJ2-3; the match to TRBD1 covers 8 bases. In DNA form, the CDR3 reads TGTGCCAGCAGGGCCCGCAGGGGGCGCACAGATACGCAGTATTTT. Translation gives CASRARRGRTDTQYF.